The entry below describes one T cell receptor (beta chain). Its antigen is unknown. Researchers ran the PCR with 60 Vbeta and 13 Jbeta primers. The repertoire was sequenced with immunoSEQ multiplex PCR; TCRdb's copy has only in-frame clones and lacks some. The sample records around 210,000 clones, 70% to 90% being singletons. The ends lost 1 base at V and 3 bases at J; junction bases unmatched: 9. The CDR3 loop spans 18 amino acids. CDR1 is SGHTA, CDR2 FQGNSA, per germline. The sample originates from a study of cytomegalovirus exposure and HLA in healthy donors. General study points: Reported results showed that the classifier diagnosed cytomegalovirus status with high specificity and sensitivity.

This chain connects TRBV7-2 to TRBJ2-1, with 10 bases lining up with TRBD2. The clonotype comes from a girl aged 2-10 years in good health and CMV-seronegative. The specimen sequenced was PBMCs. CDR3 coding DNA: TGTGCCAGCAGCTTAGAATCCAGGACTAGCGGCGTCTACAATGAGCAGTTCTTC. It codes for CASSLESRTSGVYNEQFF.